This T cell receptor (beta chain) was recorded in a study of graft-versus-host responses after intestinal transplantation. This CDR3 spans 13 amino acids. The V and J ends lost 6 bases and 10 bases respectively, with 16 bases between them. Germline V lookup: CDR1 MRHNA, CDR2 SNTAGT. TCRdb's table, derived via immunoSEQ multiplex PCR, lists solely in-frame clones and lacks some. The data show about 97,000 clones, with roughly 90% seen just once and around 16% held by the top ten. The sample here was PBMCs, taken 450 to 460 days after intestinal transplant. The receptor was isolated from a human patient who received an intestinal transplant, so some T cells may come from the graft donor. V gene TRBV6-4 combines with J gene TRBJ2-1; a weak D match, TRBD1 (6 bases). The CDR3 sequence: CASSVRPGTEQFF. The DNA for the CDR3 is TGTGCCAGCAGCGTTCGGCCAGGGACAGAGCAGTTCTTC.